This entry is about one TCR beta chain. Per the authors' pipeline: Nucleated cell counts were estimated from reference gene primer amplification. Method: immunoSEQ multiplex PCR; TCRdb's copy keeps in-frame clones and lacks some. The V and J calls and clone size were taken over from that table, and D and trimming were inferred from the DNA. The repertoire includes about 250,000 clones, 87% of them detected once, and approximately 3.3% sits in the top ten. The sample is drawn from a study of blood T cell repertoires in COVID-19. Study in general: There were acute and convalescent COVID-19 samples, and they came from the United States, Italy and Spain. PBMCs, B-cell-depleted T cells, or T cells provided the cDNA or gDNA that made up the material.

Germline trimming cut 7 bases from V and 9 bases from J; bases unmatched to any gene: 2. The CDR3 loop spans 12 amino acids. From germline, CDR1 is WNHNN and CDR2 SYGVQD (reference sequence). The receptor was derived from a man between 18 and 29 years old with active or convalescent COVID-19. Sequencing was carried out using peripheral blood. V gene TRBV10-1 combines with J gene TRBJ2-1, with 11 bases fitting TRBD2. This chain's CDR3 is CASTGLAAEQFF. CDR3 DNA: TGCGCCAGCACGGGACTAGCGGCTGAGCAGTTCTTC.